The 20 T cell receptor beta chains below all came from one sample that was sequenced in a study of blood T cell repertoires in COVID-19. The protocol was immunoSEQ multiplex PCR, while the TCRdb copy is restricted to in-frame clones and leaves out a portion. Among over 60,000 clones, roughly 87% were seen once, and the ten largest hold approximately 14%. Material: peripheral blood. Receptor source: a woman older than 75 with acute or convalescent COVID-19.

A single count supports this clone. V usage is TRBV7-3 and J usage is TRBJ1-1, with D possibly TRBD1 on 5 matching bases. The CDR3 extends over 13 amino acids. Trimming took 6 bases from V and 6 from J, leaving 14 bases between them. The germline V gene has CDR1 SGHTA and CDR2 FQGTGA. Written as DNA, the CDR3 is TGTGCCAGCAGGTCCACAGGAAAGTCTGAAGCTTTCTTT. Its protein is CASRSTGKSEAFF.

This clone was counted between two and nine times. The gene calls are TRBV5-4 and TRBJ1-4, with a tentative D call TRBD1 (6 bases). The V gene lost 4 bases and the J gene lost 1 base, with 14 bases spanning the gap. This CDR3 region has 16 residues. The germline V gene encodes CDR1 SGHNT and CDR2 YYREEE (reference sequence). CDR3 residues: CASSLSGAKTNEKLFF. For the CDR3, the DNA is TGTGCCAGCAGCCTATCAGGGGCGAAAACTAATGAAAAACTGTTTTTT.

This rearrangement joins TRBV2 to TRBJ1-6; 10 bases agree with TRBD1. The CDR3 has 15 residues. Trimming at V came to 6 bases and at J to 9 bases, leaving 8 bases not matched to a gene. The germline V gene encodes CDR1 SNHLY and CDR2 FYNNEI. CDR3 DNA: TGTGCCAGCAGGGCCGGGACAGGGGTAATTTCACCCCTCCACTTT. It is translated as CASRAGTGVISPLHF.

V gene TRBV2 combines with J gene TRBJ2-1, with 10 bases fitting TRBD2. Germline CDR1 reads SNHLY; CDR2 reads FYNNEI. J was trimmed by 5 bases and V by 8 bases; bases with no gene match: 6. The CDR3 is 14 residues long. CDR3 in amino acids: CASAGLAVDNEQFF. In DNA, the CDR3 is TGTGCCAGCGCTGGACTAGCGGTAGACAATGAGCAGTTCTTC. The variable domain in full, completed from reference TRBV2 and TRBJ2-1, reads EPEVTQTPSHQVTQMGQEVILRCVPISNHLYFYWYRQILGQKVEFLVSFYNNEISEKSEIFDDQFSVERPDGSNFTLKIRSTKLEDSAMYFCASAGLAVDNEQFFGPGTRLTVL.

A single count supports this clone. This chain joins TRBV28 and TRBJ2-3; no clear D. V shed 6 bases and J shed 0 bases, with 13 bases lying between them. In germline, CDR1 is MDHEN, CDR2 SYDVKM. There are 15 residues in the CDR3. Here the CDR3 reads CASRLGGLSTDTQYF. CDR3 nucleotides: TGTGCCAGCAGGTTAGGCGGCCTAAGCACAGATACGCAGTATTTT.

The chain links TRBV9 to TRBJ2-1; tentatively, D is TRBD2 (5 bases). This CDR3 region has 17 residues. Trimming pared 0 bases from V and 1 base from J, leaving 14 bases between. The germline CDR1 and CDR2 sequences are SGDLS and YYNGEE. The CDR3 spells CASSVGPGGGSYNEQFF. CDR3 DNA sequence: TGTGCCAGCAGCGTAGGGCCAGGCGGAGGATCCTACAATGAGCAGTTCTTC.

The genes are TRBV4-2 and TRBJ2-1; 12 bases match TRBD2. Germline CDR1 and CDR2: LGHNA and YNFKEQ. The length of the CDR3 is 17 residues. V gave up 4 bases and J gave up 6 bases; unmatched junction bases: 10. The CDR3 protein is CASSLRLAGVGGNEQFF. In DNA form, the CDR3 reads TGTGCCAGCAGCCTCCGACTAGCGGGAGTGGGAGGCAATGAGCAGTTCTTC.

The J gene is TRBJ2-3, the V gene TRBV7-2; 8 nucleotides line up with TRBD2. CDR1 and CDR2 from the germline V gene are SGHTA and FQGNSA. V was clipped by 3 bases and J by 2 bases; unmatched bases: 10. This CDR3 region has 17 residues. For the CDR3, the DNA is TGTGCCAGCAGCTTGTCCCCCGGGGGGGGGCCCACAGATACGCAGTATTTT. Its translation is CASSLSPGGGPTDTQYF.

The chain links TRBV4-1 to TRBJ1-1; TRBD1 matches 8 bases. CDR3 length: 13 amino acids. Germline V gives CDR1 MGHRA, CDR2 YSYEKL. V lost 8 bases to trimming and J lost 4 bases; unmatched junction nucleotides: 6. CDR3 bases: TGCGCCAGCCGAATAACAGGGGGCACTGAAGCTTTCTTT. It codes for CASRITGGTEAFF.

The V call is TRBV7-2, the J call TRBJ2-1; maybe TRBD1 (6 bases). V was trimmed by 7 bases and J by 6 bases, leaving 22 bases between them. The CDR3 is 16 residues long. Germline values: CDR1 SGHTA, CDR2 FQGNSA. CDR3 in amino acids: CASTRRTMAGANEQFF. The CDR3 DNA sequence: TGTGCCAGCACTAGACGGACCATGGCAGGGGCCAATGAGCAGTTCTTC.

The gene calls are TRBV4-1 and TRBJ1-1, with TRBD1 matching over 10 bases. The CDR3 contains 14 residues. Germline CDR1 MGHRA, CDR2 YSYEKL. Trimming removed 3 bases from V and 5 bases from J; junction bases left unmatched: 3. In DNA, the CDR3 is TGCGCCAGCAGCCATCGGACAGGGGGAACTGAAGCTTTCTTT. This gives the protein CASSHRTGGTEAFF.

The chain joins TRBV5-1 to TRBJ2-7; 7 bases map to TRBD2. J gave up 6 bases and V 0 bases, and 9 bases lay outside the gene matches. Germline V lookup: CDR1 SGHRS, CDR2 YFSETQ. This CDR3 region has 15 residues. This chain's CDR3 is CASSLDTGLGGEQYF. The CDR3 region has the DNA TGCGCCAGCAGCTTGGATACAGGACTAGGAGGCGAGCAGTACTTC.

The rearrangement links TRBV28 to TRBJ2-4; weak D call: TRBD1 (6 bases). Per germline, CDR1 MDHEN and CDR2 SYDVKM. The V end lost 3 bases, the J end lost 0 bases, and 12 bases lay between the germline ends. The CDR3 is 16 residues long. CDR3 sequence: CASSFLAGAAKNIQYF. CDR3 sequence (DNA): TGTGCCAGCAGTTTTCTTGCAGGGGCAGCCAAAAACATTCAGTACTTC.

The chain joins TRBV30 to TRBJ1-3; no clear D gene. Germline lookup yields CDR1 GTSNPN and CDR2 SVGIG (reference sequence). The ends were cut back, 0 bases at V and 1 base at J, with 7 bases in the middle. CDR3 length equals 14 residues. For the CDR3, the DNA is TGTGCCTGGAGTGTTGCAGCGTCTGGAAACACCATATATTTT. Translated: CAWSVAASGNTIYF.

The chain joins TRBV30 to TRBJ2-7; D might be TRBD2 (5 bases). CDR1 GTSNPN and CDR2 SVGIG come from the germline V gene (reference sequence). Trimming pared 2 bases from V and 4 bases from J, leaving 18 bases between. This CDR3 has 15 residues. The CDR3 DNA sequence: TGTGCCTGGAGTATTCACGGGGATTTCGGATACGAGCAGTACTTC. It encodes CAWSIHGDFGYEQYF.

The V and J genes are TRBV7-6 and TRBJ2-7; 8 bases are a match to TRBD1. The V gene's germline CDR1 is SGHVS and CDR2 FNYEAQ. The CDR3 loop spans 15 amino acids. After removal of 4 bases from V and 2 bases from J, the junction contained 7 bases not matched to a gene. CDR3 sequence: CASSSSGTGTYEQYF. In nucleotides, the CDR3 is TGTGCCAGCAGCTCATCCGGGACAGGAACCTACGAGCAGTACTTC.

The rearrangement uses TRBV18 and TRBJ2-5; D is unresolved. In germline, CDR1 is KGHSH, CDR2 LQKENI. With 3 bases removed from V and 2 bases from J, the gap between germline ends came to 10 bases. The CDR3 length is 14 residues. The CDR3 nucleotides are TGTGCCAGCTCACCCATACAAGTACAAGAGACCCAGTACTTC. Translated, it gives CASSPIQVQETQYF.

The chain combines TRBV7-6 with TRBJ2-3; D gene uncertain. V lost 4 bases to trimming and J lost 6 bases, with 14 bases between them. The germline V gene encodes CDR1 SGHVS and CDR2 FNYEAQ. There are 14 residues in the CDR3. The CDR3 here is CASSSGATRDTQYF. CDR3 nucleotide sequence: TGTGCCAGCAGCTCTGGCGCCACGCGGGATACGCAGTATTTT.

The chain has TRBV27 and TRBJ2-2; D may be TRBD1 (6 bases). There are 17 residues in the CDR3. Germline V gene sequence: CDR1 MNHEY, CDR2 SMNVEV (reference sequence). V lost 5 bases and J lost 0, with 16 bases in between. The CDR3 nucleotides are TGTGCCAGCAGTCGATACTCGACAGGAACGAACACCGGGGAGCTGTTTTTT. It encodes CASSRYSTGTNTGELFF.

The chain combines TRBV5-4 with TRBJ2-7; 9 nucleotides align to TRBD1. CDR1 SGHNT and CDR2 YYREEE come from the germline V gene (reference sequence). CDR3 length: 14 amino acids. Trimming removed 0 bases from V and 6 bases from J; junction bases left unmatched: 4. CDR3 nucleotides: TGTGCCAGCAGCTTGGACAGGGGGCCCGGCGAGCAGTACTTC. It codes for CASSLDRGPGEQYF. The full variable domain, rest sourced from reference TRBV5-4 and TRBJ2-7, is ETGVTQSPTHLIKTRGQQVTLRCSSQSGHNTVSWYQQALGQGPQFIFQYYREEENGRGNFPPRFSGLQFPNYSSELNVNALELDDSALYLCASSLDRGPGEQYFGPGTRLTVT.